What follows is one TCR beta chain and its context. Its antigen is not yet known. Qualities for individual bases were not recorded, and no much larger clone is one base off. The method behind the library was the immunoSEQ multiplex PCR assay. Concerning the study's data processing: A statistical classification framework was developed to diagnose cytomegalovirus status using the catalog of TCR beta chain sequences. Not all clones reach the TCRdb copy of this immuneACCESS table, which keeps in-frame sequences only. Checked studies attribute under half of the gap to unresolved V genes and leave the rest unexplained. The DNA was the basis for D and trimming; V, J and clone size are from that table. The table for this sample lists about 110,000 clones; around 89% of them were counted only once. Around 1.9% of the sample is in the top ten clones. Donors formed part of the validation cohort, which comprised over a hundred subjects and was distinct from the first cohort of 670 or so subjects.

The CDR3 holds 15 amino acids from the cysteine to the phenylalanine. Only the CDR3 region is kept as DNA, spanning 45 bases read in frame from base 1. Between the V and J ends, shortened by 0 bases and 1 base respectively, the junction contains 11 bases. Taken from the germline V gene, the CDR1 and CDR2 loops are SGDLS and YYNGEE. The data belong to a study of cytomegalovirus exposure and HLA in healthy donors (TCRdb year 2017). Turning to the overall study: According to a later analysis, the 110 or so validation repertoires were produced on the same platform as the 700 or so repertoires of the first cohort. The study aimed to test whether signatures of past pathogen exposure could be identified by cataloging public T cell receptors. In addition to the first cohort of roughly 700 subjects, a separate validation cohort of around 110 different subjects was used. To predict cytomegalovirus infection status, the study combined high-throughput TCR immunosequencing, statistical association of individual TCRs with disease status, and machine learning. The investigation overall reported the following: According to the authors, the approach could potentially be generalized to other disease states and immunological phenotypes. In vitro tests confirmed that a few of the cytomegalovirus-associated TCR beta chains recognize cytomegalovirus antigens. A later analysis had no HLA typing for the validation cohort, so co-occurrence there was scored across all 110 or so repertoires. Most TCR sequences were observed very rarely across donors, whereas some public TCRs were present in many individuals. Subsequent analysis determined that TCRs grouped into clusters in the first cohort also showed a tendency toward co-occurrence across the 120 or so validation repertoires, and approximately 93% of cluster scores exceeded 0. A total of about 180 TCR beta chains were listed by the study as associated with cytomegalovirus. Cytomegalovirus status was reported to be diagnosed by the classifier with high specificity and sensitivity in both the original and validation cohorts.

The specimen sequenced was PBMCs. This chain is built from TRBV9 and TRBJ2-7, with no D gene named confidently. The sequence was obtained from a woman aged 18-29 years in good health and CMV-seropositive. CDR3 sequence: CASSVDSGGSYEQYF. The DNA is TGTGCCAGCAGCGTAGATTCAGGTGGGTCCTACGAGCAGTACTTC.